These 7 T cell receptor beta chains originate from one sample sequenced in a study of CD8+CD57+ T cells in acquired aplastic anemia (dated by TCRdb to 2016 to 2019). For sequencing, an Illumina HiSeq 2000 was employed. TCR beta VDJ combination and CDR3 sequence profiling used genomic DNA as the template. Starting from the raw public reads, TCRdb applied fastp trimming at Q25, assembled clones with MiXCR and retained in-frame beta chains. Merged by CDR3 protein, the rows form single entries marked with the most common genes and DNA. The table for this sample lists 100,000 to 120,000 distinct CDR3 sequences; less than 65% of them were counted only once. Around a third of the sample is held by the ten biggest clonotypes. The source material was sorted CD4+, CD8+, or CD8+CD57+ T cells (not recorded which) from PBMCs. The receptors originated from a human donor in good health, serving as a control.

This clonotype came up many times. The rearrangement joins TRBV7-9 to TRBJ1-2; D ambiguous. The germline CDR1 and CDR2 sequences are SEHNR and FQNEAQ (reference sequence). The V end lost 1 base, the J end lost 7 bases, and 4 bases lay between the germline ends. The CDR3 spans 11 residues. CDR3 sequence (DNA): TGTGCCAGCAGCTTAGATAGTGGCTACACCTTC. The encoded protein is CASSLDSGYTF.

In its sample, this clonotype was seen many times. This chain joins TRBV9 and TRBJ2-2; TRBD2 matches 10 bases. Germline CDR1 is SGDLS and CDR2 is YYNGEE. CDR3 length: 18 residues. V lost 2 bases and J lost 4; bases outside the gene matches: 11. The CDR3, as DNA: TGTGCCAGCAGCGTGAGGGATAAGCGGGGGGGAGTCACCGGGGAGCTGTTTTTT. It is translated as CASSVRDKRGGVTGELFF. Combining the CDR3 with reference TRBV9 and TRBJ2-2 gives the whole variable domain DSGVTQTPKHLITATGQRVTLRCSPRSGDLSVYWYQQSLDQGLQFLIQYYNGEERAKGNILERFSAQQFPDLHSELNLSSLELGDSALYFCASSVRDKRGGVTGELFFGEGSRLTVL.

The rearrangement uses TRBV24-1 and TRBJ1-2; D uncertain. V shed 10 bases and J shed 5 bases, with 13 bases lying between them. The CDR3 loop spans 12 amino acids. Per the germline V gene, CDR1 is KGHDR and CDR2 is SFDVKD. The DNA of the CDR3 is TGTGCCACTTCCGAATGGGGTTATGGCTACACCTTC. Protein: CATSEWGYGYTF.

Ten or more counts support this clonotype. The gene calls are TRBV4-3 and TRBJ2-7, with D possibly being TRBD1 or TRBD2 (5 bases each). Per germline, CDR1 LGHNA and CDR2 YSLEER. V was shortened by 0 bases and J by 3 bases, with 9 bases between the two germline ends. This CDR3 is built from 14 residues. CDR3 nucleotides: TGCGCCAGCAGCCAAGATCGGGACGACTACGAGCAGTACTTC. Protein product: CASSQDRDDYEQYF.

The CDR3 region is CSARLTGEQYF. The DNA for the CDR3 is TGCAGTGCTAGGCTGACGGGGGAGCAGTACTTC. This chain uses TRBV29-1 with TRBJ2-7; possibly TRBD2 for D (5 bases). Germline V lookup: CDR1 SQVTM, CDR2 ANQGSEA. The CDR3 length is 11 residues.

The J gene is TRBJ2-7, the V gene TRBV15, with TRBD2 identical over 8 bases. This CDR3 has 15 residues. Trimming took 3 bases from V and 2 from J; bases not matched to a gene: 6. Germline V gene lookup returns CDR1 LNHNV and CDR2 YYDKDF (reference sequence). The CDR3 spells CATSSKRGSAYEQYF. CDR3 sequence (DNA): TGTGCCACCAGCAGTAAGCGGGGGTCAGCCTACGAGCAGTACTTC.

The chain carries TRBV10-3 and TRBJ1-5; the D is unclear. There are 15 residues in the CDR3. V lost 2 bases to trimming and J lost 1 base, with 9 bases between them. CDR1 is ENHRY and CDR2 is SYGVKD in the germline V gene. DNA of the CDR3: TGTGCCATCAGTGAGGGGGAGGAGAGCAATCAGCCCCAGCATTTT. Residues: CAISEGEESNQPQHF.